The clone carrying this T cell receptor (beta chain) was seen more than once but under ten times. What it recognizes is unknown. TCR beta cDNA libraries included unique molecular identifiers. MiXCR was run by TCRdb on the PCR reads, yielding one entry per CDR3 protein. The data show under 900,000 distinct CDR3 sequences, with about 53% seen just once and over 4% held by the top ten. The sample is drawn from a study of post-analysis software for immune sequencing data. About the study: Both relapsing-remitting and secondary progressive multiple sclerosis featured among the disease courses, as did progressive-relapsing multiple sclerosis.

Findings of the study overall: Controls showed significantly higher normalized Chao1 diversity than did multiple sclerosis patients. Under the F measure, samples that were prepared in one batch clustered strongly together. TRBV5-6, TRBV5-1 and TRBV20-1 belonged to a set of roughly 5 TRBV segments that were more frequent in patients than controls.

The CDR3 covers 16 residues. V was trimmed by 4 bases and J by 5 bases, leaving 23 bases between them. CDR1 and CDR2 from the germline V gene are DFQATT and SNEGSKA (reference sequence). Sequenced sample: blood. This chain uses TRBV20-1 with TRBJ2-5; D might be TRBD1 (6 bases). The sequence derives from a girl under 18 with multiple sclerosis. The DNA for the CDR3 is TGCAGTGCTACTGGAAATGTCGGCCAGGGGCAGGAGACCCAGTACTTC. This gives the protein CSATGNVGQGQETQYF.